This paragraph covers one T cell receptor beta chain sequence. This entry comes from a study of blood T cell repertoires in COVID-19. Study as a whole: Nucleic acid was either cDNA or gDNA, and it came from T cells, B-cell-depleted T cells, or PBMCs.

Per the original data handling: Nucleated cell number was recorded as an estimate derived from reference gene primer amplification. Sequencing was performed with immunoSEQ multiplex PCR; in TCRdb, only in-frame clones are kept and a portion is missing. V and J calls plus clone size are reproduced from that table; the DNA served to infer D and trimming. The top ten hold roughly 5% of the sample, which has 150,000 to 200,000 clones, about 82% seen once. V shed 4 bases, J shed 3 bases, and the junction held 2 bases outside the gene matches. Germline-derived CDR1 and CDR2 are SEHNR and FQNEAQ (reference sequence). The CDR3 is made up of 14 amino acids.

The clonotype originates from a woman aged 25-40 years with acute or convalescent COVID-19. This sequence joins TRBV7-9 and TRBJ2-2; 7 bases fit TRBD2. The sequenced sample consisted of peripheral blood. The CDR3 DNA sequence: TGTGCCAGCAGCTGGGGAGGGGACACCGGGGAGCTGTTTTTT. Its translation is CASSWGGDTGELFF.